What follows are 18 T cell receptor beta chains derived from one specimen sequenced in a study of T-cell memory formation after mild COVID-19. TCRdb reprocessed the 5' RACE reads via MiXCR and lists one record per CDR3 protein. This sample has roughly 50,000 distinct CDR3 sequences; more than 9% occur once, and the top ten carry 1.2%. Sequences were obtained from PBMCs or a T cell subset sorted from them (not recorded which). These receptors all come from a man younger than 30 who had mild COVID-19 (a few samples of this study predate the infection). Cell type and time point are not known.

This clonotype was recorded a few times. The chain recombines TRBV9 with TRBJ2-3; D is undetermined. The CDR3 extends over 12 amino acids. The V gene's germline CDR1 is SGDLS and CDR2 YYNGEE. The V end was cut by 0 bases, the J end by 4 bases, with 3 bases between. CDR3 nucleotides: TGTGCCAGCAGCGTAGTAGCAGATACGCAGTATTTT. Residues: CASSVVADTQYF.

This clonotype was recorded a few times. V and J are TRBV7-6 and TRBJ2-5; maybe TRBD2 (6 bases). Between the trimmed V and J ends, which lost 5 bases and 4 bases, there was a span of 14 bases. The CDR3 length is 14 residues. Germline V lookup: CDR1 SGHVS, CDR2 FNYEAQ. CDR3: CASSKRLVRETQYF. In DNA form, the CDR3 reads TGTGCCAGCAGCAAAAGACTAGTAAGAGAGACCCAGTACTTC.

This clonotype was seen a few times. V is TRBV7-2 and J is TRBJ2-3, with no clear D. Deletions cut 0 bases from V and 5 bases from J, with 6 bases between. Per germline, CDR1 SGHTA and CDR2 FQGNSA. The CDR3 consists of 13 residues. The CDR3 is CASSLAPGDTQYF. The CDR3 nucleotides read TGTGCCAGCAGCTTAGCGCCAGGAGATACGCAGTATTTT.

The CDR3, as DNA: TGTGCCAGCAGTTACTCGATGATCAGGTTCCACAATCAGCCCCAGCATTTT. Its protein product is CASSYSMIRFHNQPQHF. The rearrangement joins TRBV6-2 or TRBV6-3 to TRBJ1-5; D is unresolved. Germline CDR1 reads MNHEY; CDR2 reads SVGEGT. V dropped 0 bases and J dropped 3 bases, with 15 bases sitting between them. The CDR3 covers 17 residues.

The rearrangement links TRBV5-1 to TRBJ2-3, with TRBD2 identical over 12 bases. J was trimmed by 5 bases and V by 4 bases; bases with no gene match: 5. The CDR3 runs to 15 residues. Germline V gives CDR1 SGHRS, CDR2 YFSETQ. The CDR3 nucleotides read TGCGCCAGCAGCACCAGACTAGCGGGGGAAGATACGCAGTATTTT. It yields the protein CASSTRLAGEDTQYF. The entire variable domain, with the rest obtained from reference TRBV5-1 and TRBJ2-3, is as follows: KAGVTQTPRYLIKTRGQQVTLSCSPISGHRSVSWYQQTPGQGLQFLFEYFSETQRNKGNFPGRFSGRQFSNSRSEMNVSTLELGDSALYLCASSTRLAGEDTQYFGPGTRLTVL.

The V gene is TRBV7-2, the J gene TRBJ2-3; D unclear. The CDR3 sequence is 12 residues long. V lost 3 bases to trimming and J lost 9 bases, with 10 bases between them. In germline, CDR1 is SGHTA, CDR2 FQGNSA. For the CDR3, the DNA is TGTGCCAGCAGCTTCCCCGGGCCGACGCAGTATTTT. This encodes CASSFPGPTQYF. The full variable domain, in which reference TRBV7-2 and TRBJ2-3 provide the parts outside the CDR3, is GAGVSQSPSNKVTEKGKDVELRCDPISGHTALYWYRQSLGQGLEFLIYFQGNSAPDKSGLPSDRFSAERTGGSVSTLTIQRTQQEDSAVYLCASSFPGPTQYFGPGTRLTVL.

This clonotype occurred a few times. The chain carries TRBV7-2 and TRBJ2-7; 8 positions agree with TRBD1. Germline-derived CDR1 and CDR2 are SGHTA and FQGNSA. This CDR3 spans 14 amino acids. J gave up 3 bases and V 7 bases, and 8 bases lay outside the gene matches. The CDR3 sequence is CASNLDRDGYEQYF. Here the CDR3 DNA reads TGTGCCAGCAACCTGGACAGGGATGGCTACGAGCAGTACTTC.

This clonotype was seen more than once but under ten times. The chain couples TRBV11-1 to TRBJ2-7; TRBD1 matches at 8 bases. The CDR3 sequence is 14 residues long. CDR1 and CDR2 (germline): SGHAT, FQDESV (reference sequence). V lost 6 bases and J lost 0; bases outside the gene matches: 4. The DNA for the CDR3 is TGTGCCAGCAGATCAACAGGGGGCTCCTACGAGCAGTACGTC. It yields the protein CASRSTGGSYEQYV.

This rearrangement joins TRBV5-1 to TRBJ2-5, with 7 bases matching TRBD1. Germline CDR1 is SGHRS and CDR2 is YFSETQ. J was trimmed by 4 bases and V by 0 bases; bases with no gene match: 6. CDR3 size: 15 residues. CDR3 nucleotides: TGCGCCAGCAGCTTGGGGAACAGGGGATCAGAGACCCAGTACTTC. It translates to CASSLGNRGSETQYF.

J is TRBJ1-1 and V is TRBV4-1, with D hard to call. Germline V CDR1 and CDR2: MGHRA, YSYEKL. V was trimmed by 1 base and J by 6 bases, leaving 18 bases between them. This CDR3 region has 16 residues. CDR3 protein: CASSQVGAGGMSEAFF. CDR3 nucleotide sequence: TGCGCCAGCAGCCAAGTGGGAGCGGGAGGGATGTCTGAAGCTTTCTTT.

This clonotype was observed many times. The rearrangement links TRBV7-9 to TRBJ1-6; 7 nucleotides agree with TRBD1. The germline CDR1 and CDR2 sequences are SEHNR and FQNEAQ (reference sequence). The CDR3 loop spans 18 amino acids. V was clipped by 5 bases and J by 7 bases; unmatched bases: 17. This chain's CDR3 is CASSPRGQTSWMNSPLHF. CDR3 sequence (DNA): TGTGCCAGCAGCCCAAGGGGACAGACCAGTTGGATGAATTCACCCCTCCACTTT.

V and J are TRBV2 and TRBJ1-5; 7 bases match TRBD1. From germline, CDR1 is SNHLY and CDR2 FYNNEI. This CDR3 is built from 15 residues. V dropped 6 bases and J dropped 5; count of bases not matched to a gene: 10. The DNA of the CDR3 is TGTGCCAGCAGCCCGGAAGCAGGGGGATATCAGCCCCAGCATTTT. It yields the protein CASSPEAGGYQPQHF. The variable domain in full, with the rest retrieved from reference TRBV2 and TRBJ1-5, is EPEVTQTPSHQVTQMGQEVILRCVPISNHLYFYWYRQILGQKVEFLVSFYNNEISEKSEIFDDQFSVERPDGSNFTLKIRSTKLEDSAMYFCASSPEAGGYQPQHFGDGTRLSIL.

This clonotype was counted at least ten times. The V gene is TRBV5-6, the J gene TRBJ2-2, with 7 bases lining up with TRBD1. The CDR3 runs to 15 residues. Looked up from germline, CDR1 is SGHDT and CDR2 is YYEEEE. The trim removed 4 bases at V and 4 bases at J, leaving 7 bases unmatched. The CDR3 protein is CASSMTGQITGELFF. The DNA of the CDR3 is TGTGCCAGCAGCATGACGGGACAGATCACCGGGGAGCTGTTTTTT.

The chain has TRBV7-6 and TRBJ2-1, with D possibly matching TRBD1 (5 bases). With 0 bases removed from V and 0 bases from J, the gap between germline ends came to 9 bases. CDR1 and CDR2 (germline): SGHVS, FNYEAQ. The CDR3 runs to 16 residues. CDR3 region: CASSLAQGSSYNEQFF. CDR3 in DNA: TGTGCCAGCAGCTTAGCTCAGGGTAGCTCCTACAATGAGCAGTTCTTC.

The table lists this clonotype with a few counts. This chain joins TRBV5-1 and TRBJ1-2, with 8 nucleotides matching TRBD1. V trimming: 4 bases; J trimming: 4 bases; junction bases outside the gene matches: 6. This CDR3 spans 14 amino acids. Per germline, CDR1 SGHRS and CDR2 YFSETQ. For the CDR3, the DNA is TGCGCCAGCAGCAGCGGGACAGGCATCTATGGCTACACCTTC. The encoded protein is CASSSGTGIYGYTF.

The chain uses TRBV29-1 and TRBJ1-2; D perhaps matches TRBD1 (6 bases). Trimming pared 3 bases from V and 1 base from J, leaving 6 bases between. Germline CDR1 and CDR2: SQVTM and ANQGSEA. The CDR3 covers 12 residues. Written as DNA, the CDR3 is TGCAGCGTTGACAGGGGTAACTATGGCTACACCTTC. It encodes CSVDRGNYGYTF. Full variable domain (remainder filled in from reference TRBV29-1 and TRBJ1-2): SAVISQKPSRDICQRGTSLTIQCQVDSQVTMMFWYRQQPGQSLTLIATANQGSEATYESGFVIDKFPISRPNLTFSTLTVSNMSPEDSSIYLCSVDRGNYGYTFGSGTRLTVV.

In this sample, this clonotype turned up a few times. This chain uses TRBV6-2 or TRBV6-3 with TRBJ2-2; D may match TRBD1 or TRBD2 (5 bases each). Trimming stripped 6 bases from V and 6 bases from J, with 8 bases between. CDR3 length: 12 amino acids. Germline CDR1 and CDR2: MNHEY and SVGEGT. The CDR3 DNA reads TGTGCCAGCAGCCGGGACGCCGGGGAGCTGTTTTTT. Protein: CASSRDAGELFF.

This chain joins TRBV10-3 and TRBJ2-6, with D unclear. CDR3 length: 18 amino acids. V shed 2 bases and J shed 0 bases, with 14 bases lying between them. CDR1 is ENHRY and CDR2 is SYGVKD in the germline V gene. The CDR3 DNA is TGTGCCATCAGTGAGATGATCGGGCGGACCTCTGGGGCCAACGTCCTGACTTTC. As protein: CAISEMIGRTSGANVLTF.